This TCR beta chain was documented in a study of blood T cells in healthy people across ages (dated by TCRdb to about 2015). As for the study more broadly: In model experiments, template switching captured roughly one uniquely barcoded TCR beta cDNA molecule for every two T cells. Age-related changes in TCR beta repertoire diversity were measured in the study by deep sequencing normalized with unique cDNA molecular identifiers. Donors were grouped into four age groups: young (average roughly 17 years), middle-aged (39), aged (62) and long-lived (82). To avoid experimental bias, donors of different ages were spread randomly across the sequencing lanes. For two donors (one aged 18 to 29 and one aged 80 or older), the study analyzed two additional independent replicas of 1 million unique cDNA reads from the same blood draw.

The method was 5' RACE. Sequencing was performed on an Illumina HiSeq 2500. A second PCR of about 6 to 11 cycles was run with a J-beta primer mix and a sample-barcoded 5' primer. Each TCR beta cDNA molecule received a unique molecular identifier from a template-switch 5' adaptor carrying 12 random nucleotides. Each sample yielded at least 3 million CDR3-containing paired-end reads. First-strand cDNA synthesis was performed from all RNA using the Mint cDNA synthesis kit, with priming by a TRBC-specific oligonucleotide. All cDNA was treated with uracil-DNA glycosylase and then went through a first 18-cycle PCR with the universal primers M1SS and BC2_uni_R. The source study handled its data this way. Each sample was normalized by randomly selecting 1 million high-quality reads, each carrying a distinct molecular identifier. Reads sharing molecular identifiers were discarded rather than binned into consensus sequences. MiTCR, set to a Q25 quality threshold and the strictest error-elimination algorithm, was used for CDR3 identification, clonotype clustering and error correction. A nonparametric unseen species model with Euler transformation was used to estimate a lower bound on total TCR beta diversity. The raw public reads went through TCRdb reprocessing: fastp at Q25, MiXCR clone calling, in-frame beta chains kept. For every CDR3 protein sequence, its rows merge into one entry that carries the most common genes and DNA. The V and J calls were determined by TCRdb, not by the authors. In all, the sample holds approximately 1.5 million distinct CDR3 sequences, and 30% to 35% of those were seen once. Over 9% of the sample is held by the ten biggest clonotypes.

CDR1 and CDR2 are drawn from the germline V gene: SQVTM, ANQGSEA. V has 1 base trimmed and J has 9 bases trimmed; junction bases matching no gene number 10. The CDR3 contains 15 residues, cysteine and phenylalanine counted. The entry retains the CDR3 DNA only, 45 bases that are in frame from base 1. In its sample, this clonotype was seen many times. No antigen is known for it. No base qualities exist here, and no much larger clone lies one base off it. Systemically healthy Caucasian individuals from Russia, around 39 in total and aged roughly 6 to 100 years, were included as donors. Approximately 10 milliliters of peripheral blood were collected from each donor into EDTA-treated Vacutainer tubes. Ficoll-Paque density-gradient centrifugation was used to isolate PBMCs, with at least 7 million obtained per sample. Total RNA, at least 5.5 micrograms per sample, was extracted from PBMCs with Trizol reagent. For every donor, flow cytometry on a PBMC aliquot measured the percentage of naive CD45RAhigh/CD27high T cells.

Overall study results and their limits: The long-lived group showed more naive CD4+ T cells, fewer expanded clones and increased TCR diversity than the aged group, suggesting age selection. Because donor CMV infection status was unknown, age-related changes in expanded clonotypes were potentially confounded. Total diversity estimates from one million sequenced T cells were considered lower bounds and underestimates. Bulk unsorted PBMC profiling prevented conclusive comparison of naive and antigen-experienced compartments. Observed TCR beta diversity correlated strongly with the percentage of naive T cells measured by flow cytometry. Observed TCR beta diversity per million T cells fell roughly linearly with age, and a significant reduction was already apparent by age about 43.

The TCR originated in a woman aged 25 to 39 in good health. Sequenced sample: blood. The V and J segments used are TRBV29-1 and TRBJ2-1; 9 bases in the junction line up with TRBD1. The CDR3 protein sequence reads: CSVEVPNRGQGEQFF. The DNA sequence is TGCAGCGTTGAAGTTCCGAACAGGGGGCAGGGTGAGCAGTTCTTC.